One and the same sample provided the 8 T cell receptor beta chains below, sequenced in a study of blood T cell repertoires in COVID-19 (dated by TCRdb to the early 2020s). Preparation of the library involved the immunoSEQ multiplex PCR assay. Held by TCRdb, this immuneACCESS table contains in-frame sequences only and omits some clones. Under half of the omission traces to an unresolved V gene where checked; the cause of the rest is unknown. Present in this sample are about 94,000 clones, around 86% of which were seen just once. The ten most abundant clones make up 4.5% to 6% of the sample. Material: peripheral blood. Source of these receptors: a woman of 80 years or more with acute or convalescent COVID-19.

V is TRBV7-3 and J is TRBJ2-3, with 10 bases identical to TRBD2. CDR1 is SGHTA and CDR2 is FQGTGA in the germline V gene. The CDR3 has 15 residues. Unmatched junction bases numbered 8, after V lost 5 bases and J lost 6 bases. The CDR3 nucleotides read TGTGCCAGCAGCGTAGTGGCTAGCGGGAGTGATACGCAGTATTTT. Translation: CASSVVASGSDTQYF. The variable domain in full, with the rest retrieved from reference TRBV7-3 and TRBJ2-3, is GAGVSQTPSNKVTEKGKYVELRCDPISGHTALYWYRQSLGQGPEFLIYFQGTGAADDSGLPNDRFFAVRPEGSVSTLKIQRTERGDSAVYLCASSVVASGSDTQYFGPGTRLTVL.

This clone was detected only a few times. The V call is TRBV13, the J call TRBJ1-6, with TRBD1 matching 8 bases. V was clipped by 2 bases and J by 7 bases; unmatched bases: 4. Germline loops: CDR1 PRHDT, CDR2 FYEKMQ (reference sequence). The length of the CDR3 is 15 residues. The CDR3 loop reads CASSLSDRANSPLHF. CDR3 sequence (DNA): TGTGCCAGCAGCTTATCGGACAGGGCGAATTCACCCCTCCACTTT.

This rearrangement joins TRBV29-1 to TRBJ2-1; possible D gene TRBD1, 5 bases. Germline CDR1 SQVTM, CDR2 ANQGSEA. The CDR3 totals 12 residues. Between the trimmed V and J ends, which lost 4 bases and 7 bases, there was a span of 11 bases. CDR3 in amino acids: CSVGRGTNEQFF. CDR3 coding DNA: TGCAGCGTTGGTAGGGGTACTAATGAGCAGTTCTTC.

This sequence joins TRBV6-5 and TRBJ1-2; TRBD1 matches at 9 bases. V lost 6 bases and J lost 2; bases outside the gene matches: 4. Germline CDR1 reads MNHEY; CDR2 reads SVGAGI. This CDR3 has 14 amino acids. CDR3: CASRGQGLNYGYTF. The CDR3 bases are TGTGCCAGCAGGGGACAGGGTCTAAACTATGGCTACACCTTC.

The chain recombines TRBV19 with TRBJ2-5, with a possible D match to TRBD2 (6 bases). This CDR3 contains 14 residues. The germline gives CDR1 LNHDA, CDR2 SQIVND (reference sequence). Trimming shortened V by 3 bases and J by 1 base, and 9 bases separated the two germline ends. Written as DNA, the CDR3 is TGTGCCAGTAGTATCGGGCGGGGCCAAGAGACCCAGTACTTC. Encoded protein: CASSIGRGQETQYF.

The chain couples TRBV24-1 to TRBJ2-2; 8 bases fit TRBD2. Germline V CDR1 and CDR2: KGHDR, SFDVKD. The CDR3 sequence is 13 residues long. V was clipped by 4 bases and J by 11 bases; unmatched bases: 5. The CDR3 sequence is CATSERGASELFF. The DNA of the CDR3 is TGTGCCACCAGTGAGCGGGGGGCGAGCGAGCTGTTTTTT.

This chain joins TRBV19 and TRBJ2-1; unclear D gene. The germline V gene encodes CDR1 LNHDA and CDR2 SQIVND (reference sequence). The CDR3 runs to 13 residues. The V gene lost 5 bases and the J gene lost 9 bases, with 14 bases spanning the gap. The CDR3 sequence: CASSSQKNGEQFF. Written as DNA, the CDR3 is TGTGCCAGTAGTTCCCAAAAAAACGGTGAGCAGTTCTTC.

The chain links TRBV7-9 to TRBJ2-5, with TRBD2 matching over 7 bases. The J segment lost 4 bases and the V segment lost 5 bases, leaving 7 bases of the junction unmatched. The CDR3 has 14 amino acids. CDR1 is SEHNR and CDR2 is FQNEAQ in the germline V gene (reference sequence). CDR3 nucleotide sequence: TGTGCCAGCAGCCTCACGGGCGGGGGAGAGACCCAGTACTTC. It specifies CASSLTGGGETQYF.